The 31 T cell receptor beta chains below all came from one sample that was sequenced in a study of shared clonotypes between healthy human individuals. Data came from immunoSEQ multiplex PCR; TCRdb stores just in-frame clones and leaves some out. The sample lists some 790,000 clones; roughly 72% were seen once. The material sequenced was memory CD4+ T cells sorted from blood. Subset meaning: CD45RA-negative fraction. The receptors were gathered from a woman aged 25 to 45 in good health.

This chain uses TRBV29-1 with TRBJ1-5; D not resolved. The CDR3 has 12 amino acids. CDR1 SQVTM and CDR2 ANQGSEA come from the germline V gene. Trimming shortened V by 6 bases and J by 7 bases, and 13 bases separated the two germline ends. CDR3 residues: CSVGEKGQPQHF. The CDR3 nucleotides read TGCAGCGTCGGAGAAAAGGGACAGCCCCAGCATTTT.

The V gene is TRBV27, the J gene TRBJ1-5, with D perhaps TRBD1 (6 bases). Germline V gene sequence: CDR1 MNHEY, CDR2 SMNVEV (reference sequence). There are 14 residues in the CDR3. V lost 8 bases, J lost 1 base, and 12 bases lay in between. As DNA, the CDR3 is TGTGCCAGCCGTGGGGGGCGAAGCAATCAGCCCCAGCATTTT. Translated, it gives CASRGGRSNQPQHF.

This clone was seen more than once but under ten times. The J gene is TRBJ2-2, the V gene TRBV19; D not certain. Trimming pared 3 bases from V and 6 bases from J, leaving 14 bases between. The CDR3 is 15 residues long. Germline assignment: CDR1 LNHDA and CDR2 SQIVND (reference sequence). The CDR3: CASSIPLGNSGELFF. For the CDR3, the DNA is TGTGCCAGTAGTATTCCGCTAGGCAACTCCGGGGAGCTGTTTTTT. Combining the CDR3 with reference TRBV19 and TRBJ2-2 gives the whole variable domain DGGITQSPKYLFRKEGQNVTLSCEQNLNHDAMYWYRQDPGQGLRLIYYSQIVNDFQKGDIAEGYSVSREKKESFPLTVTSAQKNPTAFYLCASSIPLGNSGELFFGEGSRLTVL.

For this clone: In the same sample, other DNA sequences code for this CDR3. The rearrangement uses TRBV5-1 and TRBJ2-5, with a tentative D call TRBD1 (6 bases). V gave up 2 bases and J gave up 1 base, with 9 bases separating them. CDR3 size: 14 residues. The germline gives CDR1 SGHRS, CDR2 YFSETQ. The CDR3 loop reads CASSFSGAQETQYF. CDR3 nucleotides: TGCGCCAGCAGCTTTTCAGGGGCCCAAGAGACCCAGTACTTC.

The rearrangement links TRBV7-9 to TRBJ2-7; 7 bases fit TRBD1. The germline V gene has CDR1 SEHNR and CDR2 FQNEAQ (reference sequence). The CDR3 has 17 residues. V gave up 2 bases and J gave up 3 bases; unmatched junction bases: 13. CDR3 sequence: CASSLLGAQDRRYEQYF. The CDR3 DNA reads as TGTGCCAGCAGCTTATTAGGGGCCCAGGACAGGCGCTACGAGCAGTACTTC.

This clone was counted a few times. V and J are TRBV5-1 and TRBJ2-5, with 7 bases aligning to TRBD2. The trim removed 4 bases at V and 3 bases at J, leaving 3 bases unmatched. CDR3 length: 13 amino acids. The germline gives CDR1 SGHRS, CDR2 YFSETQ. The CDR3 is CASSRAGEETQYF. The CDR3 DNA reads as TGCGCCAGCAGCCGGGCGGGGGAAGAGACCCAGTACTTC.

This clone was picked up a small number of times. This chain uses TRBV5-1 with TRBJ2-1; D is ambiguous. The V gene's germline CDR1 is SGHRS and CDR2 YFSETQ. This CDR3 has 15 amino acids. V lost 0 bases and J 2 bases, leaving 9 bases between the germline ends. The CDR3 spells CASSLDAFTYNEQFF. The CDR3, as DNA: TGCGCCAGCAGCTTGGATGCGTTTACCTACAATGAGCAGTTCTTC.

The rearrangement joins TRBV4-1 to TRBJ2-5, with TRBD2 identical over 8 bases. The end of the DNA is better explained by TRBJ2-7, so the J call may be wrong. There are 17 residues in the CDR3. Looked up from germline, CDR1 is MGHRA and CDR2 is YSYEKL. As DNA, the CDR3 is TGCGCCAGCAGCCAAGAGTTCGTAGCGGGGTCCTCCTACGAGCAGTACTTC. Its protein is CASSQEFVAGSSYEQYF.

J is TRBJ1-1 and V is TRBV20-1, with unresolved D. Trimming pared 3 bases from V and 5 bases from J, leaving 7 bases between. CDR3 length: 11 amino acids. Germline V CDR1 and CDR2: DFQATT, SNEGSKA (reference sequence). CDR3 sequence (DNA): TGCAGTGCTAGTTTCATGACTGAAGCTTTCTTT. Protein: CSASFMTEAFF.

This chain connects TRBV11-2 to TRBJ2-4, with TRBD2 matching over 7 bases. V was clipped by 4 bases and J by 2 bases; unmatched bases: 8. This CDR3 has 16 amino acids. Germline V gene lookup returns CDR1 SGHAT and CDR2 FQNNGV. The CDR3 bases are TGTGCCAGCAGCTGGTCCCGCGGGAGCTCCAAAAACATTCAGTACTTC. Translation gives CASSWSRGSSKNIQYF.

The V and J genes are TRBV10-1 and TRBJ2-2, with a weak D call TRBD2 (5 bases). Trimming removed 6 bases from V and 0 bases from J, with 14 bases in between. Germline V gene data show CDR1 as WNHNN and CDR2 as SYGVQD (reference sequence). The CDR3 length is 16 residues. DNA of the CDR3: TGCGCCAGCAGCCCGCGTCGGACTTCGAACACCGGGGAGCTGTTTTTT. Its protein is CASSPRRTSNTGELFF.

This chain connects TRBV10-1 to TRBJ1-2; D remains unclear. CDR1 WNHNN and CDR2 SYGVQD come from the germline V gene (reference sequence). CDR3 size: 13 residues. Between the trimmed V and J ends, which lost 5 bases and 8 bases, there was a span of 15 bases. CDR3 amino acids: CASSPSGLEGYTF. CDR3 sequence (DNA): TGCGCCAGCAGTCCGAGCGGGCTGGAGGGCTACACCTTC.

The chain couples TRBV6-6 to TRBJ2-1; D possibly corresponds to TRBD1 (5 bases). V lost 7 bases and J lost 0, with 10 bases in between. From germline, CDR1 is MNHNY and CDR2 SVGAGI (reference sequence). The length of the CDR3 is 14 residues. DNA for the CDR3: TGTGCCAGCAAATGGACAAGCTCCTACAATGAGCAGTTCTTC. This translates into CASKWTSSYNEQFF.

The J gene is TRBJ2-7, the V gene TRBV6-5; the match to TRBD2 covers 8 bases. The germline CDR1 and CDR2 sequences are MNHEY and SVGAGI. The trim removed 0 bases at V and 5 bases at J, leaving 9 bases unmatched. The CDR3 has 16 residues. CDR3 sequence: CASSYSSVSGNHEQYF. Written as DNA, the CDR3 is TGTGCCAGCAGTTACTCGAGCGTTAGCGGGAATCACGAGCAGTACTTC.

The chain links TRBV5-4 to TRBJ2-7; D gene ambiguous. CDR1 and CDR2 (germline): SGHNT, YYREEE (reference sequence). The CDR3 runs 15 residues. The V and J ends lost 4 bases and 3 bases respectively, with 17 bases between them. The DNA of the CDR3 is TGTGCCAGCAGCATGGACCAGGCCGCAGGCTACGAGCAGTACTTC. Its protein product is CASSMDQAAGYEQYF.

In this sample, this clone turned up many times. This chain connects TRBV27 to TRBJ2-5, with 11 bases fitting TRBD2. The germline V gene encodes CDR1 MNHEY and CDR2 SMNVEV (reference sequence). There are 17 residues in the CDR3. The V gene end was trimmed by 5 bases and the J gene end by 3 bases; junction bases not matched to a gene: 11. Here the CDR3 DNA reads TGTGCCAGCAGTCCAAACCGCGGGACTAGCGGCAAAGAGACCCAGTACTTC. Translation gives CASSPNRGTSGKETQYF.

This chain joins TRBV5-1 and TRBJ2-2, with D maybe TRBD2 (5 bases). CDR1 SGHRS and CDR2 YFSETQ come from the germline V gene. Trimming removed 4 bases at V and 1 base at J, with 14 bases between. The CDR3 totals 16 residues. The CDR3 sequence is CASSLFGRENTGELFF. CDR3 DNA sequence: TGCGCCAGCAGCCTTTTCGGACGGGAGAACACCGGGGAGCTGTTTTTT.

In its sample, this clone was seen many times. V gene TRBV28 combines with J gene TRBJ2-7, with 14 bases fitting TRBD2. This CDR3 region has 16 residues. CDR1 and CDR2 (germline): MDHEN, SYDVKM. The trim removed 5 bases at V and 5 bases at J, leaving 8 bases unmatched. The CDR3 nucleotides are TGTGCCAGCAGTACAAGGACTAGCGGGAGGTTCAACGAGCAGTACTTC. It yields the protein CASSTRTSGRFNEQYF. Using reference TRBV28 and TRBJ2-7 for the parts outside the CDR3, the full variable domain is DVKVTQSSRYLVKRTGEKVFLECVQDMDHENMFWYRQDPGLGLRLIYFSYDVKMKEKGDIPEGYSVSREKKERFSLILESASTNQTSMYLCASSTRTSGRFNEQYFGPGTRLTVT.

This clone was counted a few times. This rearrangement joins TRBV6-1 to TRBJ2-2; D gene uncertain. Germline assignment: CDR1 MNHNS and CDR2 SASEGT. This CDR3 spans 16 amino acids. Deletions cut 2 bases from V and 3 bases from J, with 13 bases between. CDR3: CASSERSPWDTGELFF. The CDR3 bases are TGTGCCAGCAGTGAACGATCCCCTTGGGACACCGGGGAGCTGTTTTTT.

This clone appeared many times. This chain links TRBV10-3 with TRBJ1-2; D call uncertain. The length of the CDR3 is 13 residues. The germline V gene has CDR1 ENHRY and CDR2 SYGVKD. Between the trimmed V and J ends, which lost 10 bases and 0 bases, there was a span of 12 bases. This chain's CDR3 is CATGDFPNYGYTF. The CDR3 DNA reads TGTGCCACCGGAGATTTTCCTAACTATGGCTACACCTTC.

This clone was detected only a few times. This chain uses TRBV5-1 with TRBJ2-1; 15 nucleotides line up with TRBD2. This CDR3 has 16 residues. Looked up from germline, CDR1 is SGHRS and CDR2 is YFSETQ. Losses at the gene ends were 1 base for V and 8 bases for J; bases not matched to a gene: 4. The CDR3 sequence is CASSLRTSGRADEQFF. The CDR3 DNA follows: TGCGCCAGCAGCTTGCGGACTAGCGGGAGGGCCGATGAGCAGTTCTTC.

The chain is built from TRBV28 and TRBJ1-1; a weak D match, TRBD1 (5 bases). The CDR3 spans 14 residues. Trimming pared 7 bases from V and 4 bases from J, leaving 16 bases between. CDR1 MDHEN and CDR2 SYDVKM come from the germline V gene. This chain's CDR3 is CASTLSGGFTEAFF. DNA for the CDR3: TGTGCCAGCACCCTGAGTGGGGGTTTCACTGAAGCTTTCTTT.

About this clone itself: Within the sample, other DNA sequences also encode this same CDR3. The rearrangement links TRBV5-1 to TRBJ2-2, with 7 bases lining up with TRBD1. From germline, CDR1 is SGHRS and CDR2 YFSETQ. The CDR3 spans 14 residues. The V gene end was trimmed by 5 bases and the J gene end by 5 bases; junction bases not matched to a gene: 6. The CDR3 DNA reads as TGCGCCAGCAGTCCCGGGACAGTAACCGGGGAGCTGTTTTTT. Translated: CASSPGTVTGELFF.

This clone showed up just a few times. CDR3: CASSLGGVGEKLFF. CDR3 nucleotides: TGTGCCAGTAGTTTGGGAGGTGTTGGAGAAAAACTGTTTTTT. The rearrangement joins TRBV19 to TRBJ1-4, with D unclear. This CDR3 spans 14 amino acids. CDR1 is LNHDA and CDR2 is SQIVND in the germline V gene (reference sequence). Trimming removed 5 bases from V and 8 bases from J, with 15 bases in between.

This clone turned up a few times. The sample holds other DNA sequences that translate to the same CDR3. The chain combines TRBV7-9 with TRBJ1-2; D might be TRBD1 (5 bases). The CDR3 consists of 13 residues. The germline gives CDR1 SEHNR, CDR2 FQNEAQ (reference sequence). V was shortened by 1 base and J by 4 bases, with 7 bases between the two germline ends. For the CDR3, the DNA is TGTGCCAGCAGCTTAGGACAGTTCTATGGCTACACCTTC. It specifies CASSLGQFYGYTF.

Details on this clone: This likely traces to a read error, being one base from a far larger clone. The chain recombines TRBV7-6 with TRBJ1-5; D remains ambiguous. CDR1 and CDR2 from the germline V gene are SGHVS and FNYEAQ. V lost 4 bases and J 6 bases, leaving 7 bases between the germline ends. CDR3 length: 12 amino acids. The CDR3 sequence: CASSSMGQPQHF. Written as DNA, the CDR3 is TGTGCCAGCAGCTCTATGGGTCAGCCCCAGCATTTT.

J is TRBJ1-2 and V is TRBV4-1; 7 nucleotides line up with TRBD1. This CDR3 comprises 14 residues. CDR1 MGHRA and CDR2 YSYEKL come from the germline V gene. With 2 bases clipped from V and 3 bases from J, the junction kept 3 bases outside the gene matches. The CDR3: CASSQTGVYYGYTF. As DNA, the CDR3 is TGCGCCAGCAGCCAAACAGGGGTGTACTATGGCTACACCTTC.

The genes are TRBV11-3 and TRBJ2-7, with 7 bases aligning to TRBD1. The CDR3 is 14 residues long. V was clipped by 5 bases and J by 2 bases; unmatched bases: 6. CDR1 and CDR2 (germline): SGHNT, YENEEA. The CDR3 DNA is TGTGCCAGCAGCACCAACAGGGGACCCTACGAGCAGTACTTC. Translation gives CASSTNRGPYEQYF.

The rearrangement links TRBV11-2 to TRBJ2-7, with 8 nucleotides matching TRBD1. The germline CDR1 and CDR2 sequences are SGHAT and FQNNGV. The CDR3 extends over 13 amino acids. Trimming removed 6 bases from V and 8 bases from J; junction bases left unmatched: 9. CDR3 residues: CASSSGQGRQQYF. Written as DNA, the CDR3 is TGTGCCAGCAGTTCCGGACAGGGCAGGCAGCAGTACTTC. Variable domain in full (rest from reference TRBV11-2 and TRBJ2-7): EAGVAQSPRYKIIEKRQSVAFWCNPISGHATLYWYQQILGQGPKLLIQFQNNGVVDDSQLPKDRFSAERLKGVDSTLKIQPAKLEDSAVYLCASSSGQGRQQYFGPGTRLTVT.

The V gene is TRBV11-2, the J gene TRBJ2-7, with 7 bases fitting TRBD1. Germline lookup yields CDR1 SGHAT and CDR2 FQNNGV. The J segment lost 2 bases and the V segment lost 4 bases, leaving 14 bases of the junction unmatched. The CDR3 is 17 residues long. The CDR3 DNA is TGTGCCAGCAGCTCGGTCCCACCGGGACAGCCGACCTACGAGCAGTACTTC. Translation gives CASSSVPPGQPTYEQYF.

This clone was picked up a small number of times. V usage is TRBV28 and J usage is TRBJ2-5, with D possibly matching TRBD1 (6 bases). From germline, CDR1 is MDHEN and CDR2 SYDVKM. Between the trimmed V and J ends, which lost 4 bases and 5 bases, there was a span of 23 bases. The CDR3 consists of 17 residues. In DNA form, the CDR3 reads TGTGCCAGCAGTTCCGTTGCTAGGGGAGAGCAGGGGGAGACCCAGTACTTC. Its translation is CASSSVARGEQGETQYF.